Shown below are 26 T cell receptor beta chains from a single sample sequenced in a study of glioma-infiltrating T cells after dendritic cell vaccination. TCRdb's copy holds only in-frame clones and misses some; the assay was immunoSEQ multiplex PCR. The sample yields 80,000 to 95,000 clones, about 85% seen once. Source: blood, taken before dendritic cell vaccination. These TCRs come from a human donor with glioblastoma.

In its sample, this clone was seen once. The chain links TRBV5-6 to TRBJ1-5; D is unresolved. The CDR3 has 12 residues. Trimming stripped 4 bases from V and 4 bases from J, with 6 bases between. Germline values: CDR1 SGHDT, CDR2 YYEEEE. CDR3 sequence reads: CASSRINQPQHF. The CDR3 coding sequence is TGTGCCAGCAGCCGTATTAATCAGCCCCAGCATTTT. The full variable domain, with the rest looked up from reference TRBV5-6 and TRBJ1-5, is DAGVTQSPTHLIKTRGQQVTLRCSPKSGHDTVSWYQQALGQGPQFIFQYYEEEERQRGNFPDRFSGHQFPNYSSELNVNALLLGDSALYLCASSRINQPQHFGDGTRLSIL.

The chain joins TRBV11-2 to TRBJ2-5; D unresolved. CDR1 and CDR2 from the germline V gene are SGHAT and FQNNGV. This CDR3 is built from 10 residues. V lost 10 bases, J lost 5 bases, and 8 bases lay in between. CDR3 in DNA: TGTGCCACCGCCGAGGAGACCCAGTACTTC. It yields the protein CATAEETQYF.

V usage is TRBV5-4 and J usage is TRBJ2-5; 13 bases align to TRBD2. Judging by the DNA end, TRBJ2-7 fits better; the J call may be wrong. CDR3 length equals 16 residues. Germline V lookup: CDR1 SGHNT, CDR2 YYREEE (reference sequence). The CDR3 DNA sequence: TGTGCCAGCAGCATGGGACTAGCGGGAACCACCTACGAGCAGTACTTC. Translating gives CASSMGLAGTTYEQYF.

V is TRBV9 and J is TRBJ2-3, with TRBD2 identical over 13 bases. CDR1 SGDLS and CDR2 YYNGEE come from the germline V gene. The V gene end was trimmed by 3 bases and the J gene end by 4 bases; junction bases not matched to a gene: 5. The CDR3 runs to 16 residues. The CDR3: CASSGGLAGKADTQYF. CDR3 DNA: TGTGCCAGCAGCGGGGGACTAGCGGGGAAGGCAGATACGCAGTATTTT.

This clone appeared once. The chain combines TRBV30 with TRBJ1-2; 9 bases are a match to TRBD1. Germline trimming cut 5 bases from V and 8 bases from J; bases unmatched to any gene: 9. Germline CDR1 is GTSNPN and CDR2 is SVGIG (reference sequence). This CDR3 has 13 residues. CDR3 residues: CAWGPGTGRGYTF. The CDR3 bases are TGTGCCTGGGGGCCCGGGACAGGGCGAGGCTACACCTTC.

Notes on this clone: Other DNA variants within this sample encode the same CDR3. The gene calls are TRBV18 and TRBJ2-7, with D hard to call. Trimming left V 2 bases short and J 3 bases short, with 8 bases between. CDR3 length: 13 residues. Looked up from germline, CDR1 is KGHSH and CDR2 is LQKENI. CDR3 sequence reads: CASSPTTGYEQYF. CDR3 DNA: TGTGCCAGCTCACCAACGACTGGCTACGAGCAGTACTTC.

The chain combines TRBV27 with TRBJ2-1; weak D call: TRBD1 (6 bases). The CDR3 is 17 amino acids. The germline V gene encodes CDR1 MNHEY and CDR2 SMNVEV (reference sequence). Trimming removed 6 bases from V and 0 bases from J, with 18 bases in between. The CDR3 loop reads CASSRSGHASSYNEQFF. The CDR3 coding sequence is TGTGCCAGCAGCCGCTCGGGACATGCCAGCTCCTACAATGAGCAGTTCTTC.

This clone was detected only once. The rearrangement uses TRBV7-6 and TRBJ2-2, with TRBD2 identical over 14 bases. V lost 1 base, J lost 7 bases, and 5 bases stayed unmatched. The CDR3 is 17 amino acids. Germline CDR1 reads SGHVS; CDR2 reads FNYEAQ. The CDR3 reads CASSLGLAGGPSGELFF. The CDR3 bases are TGTGCCAGCAGCTTAGGACTAGCGGGAGGGCCAAGCGGGGAGCTGTTTTTT.

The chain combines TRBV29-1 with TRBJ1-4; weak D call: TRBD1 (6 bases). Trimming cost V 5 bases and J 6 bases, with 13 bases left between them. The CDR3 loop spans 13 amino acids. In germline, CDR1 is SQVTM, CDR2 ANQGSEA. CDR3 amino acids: CSVFRGGDEKLFF. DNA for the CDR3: TGCAGCGTTTTCAGGGGAGGGGATGAAAAACTGTTTTTT.

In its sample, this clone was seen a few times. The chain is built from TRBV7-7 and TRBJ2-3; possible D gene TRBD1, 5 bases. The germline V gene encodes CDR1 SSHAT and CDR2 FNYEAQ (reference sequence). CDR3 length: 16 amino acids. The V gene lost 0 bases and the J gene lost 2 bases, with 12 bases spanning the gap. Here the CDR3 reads CASSLAPSGYTDTQYF. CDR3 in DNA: TGTGCCAGCAGCTTAGCCCCGTCAGGGTACACAGATACGCAGTATTTT.

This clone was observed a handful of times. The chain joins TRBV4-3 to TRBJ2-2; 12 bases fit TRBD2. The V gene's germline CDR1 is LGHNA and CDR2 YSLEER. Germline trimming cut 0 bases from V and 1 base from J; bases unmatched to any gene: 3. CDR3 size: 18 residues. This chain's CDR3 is CASSQDEGLAGNTGELFF. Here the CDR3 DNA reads TGCGCCAGCAGCCAAGATGAGGGACTAGCGGGGAACACCGGGGAGCTGTTTTTT.

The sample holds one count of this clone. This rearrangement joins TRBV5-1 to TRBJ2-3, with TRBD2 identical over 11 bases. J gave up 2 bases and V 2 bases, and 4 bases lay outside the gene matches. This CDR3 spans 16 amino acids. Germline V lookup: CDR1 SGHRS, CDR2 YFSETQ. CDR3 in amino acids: CASSFPGLADTDTQYF. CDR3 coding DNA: TGCGCCAGCAGCTTCCCGGGACTAGCGGACACAGATACGCAGTATTTT.

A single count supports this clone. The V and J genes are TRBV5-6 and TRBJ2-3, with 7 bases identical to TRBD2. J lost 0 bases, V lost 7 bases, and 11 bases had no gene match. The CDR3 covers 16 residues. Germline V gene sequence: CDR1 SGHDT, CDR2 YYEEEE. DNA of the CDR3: TGTGCCAGCTCCCGAGTAGCGGGTACTAGCACAGATACGCAGTATTTT. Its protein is CASSRVAGTSTDTQYF.

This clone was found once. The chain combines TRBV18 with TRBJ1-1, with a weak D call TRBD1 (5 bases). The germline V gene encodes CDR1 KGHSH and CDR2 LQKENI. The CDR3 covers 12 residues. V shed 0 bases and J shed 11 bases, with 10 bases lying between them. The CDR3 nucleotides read TGTGCCAGCTCACCACCGACCGGGGGGGCTTTCTTT. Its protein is CASSPPTGGAFF.

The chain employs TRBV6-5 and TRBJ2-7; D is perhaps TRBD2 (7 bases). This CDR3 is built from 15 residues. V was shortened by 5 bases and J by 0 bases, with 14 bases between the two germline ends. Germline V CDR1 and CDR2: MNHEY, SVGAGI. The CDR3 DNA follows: TGTGCCAGCAGTGGGAGGGGGGCGGGCTCCTACGAGCAGTACTTC. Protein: CASSGRGAGSYEQYF.

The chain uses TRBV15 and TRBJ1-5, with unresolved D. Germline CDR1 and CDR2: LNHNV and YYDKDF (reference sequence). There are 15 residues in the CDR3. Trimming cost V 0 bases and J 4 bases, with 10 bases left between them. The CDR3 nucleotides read TGTGCCACCAGCAGAGATCGGAGGGTTAATCAGCCCCAGCATTTT. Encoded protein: CATSRDRRVNQPQHF.

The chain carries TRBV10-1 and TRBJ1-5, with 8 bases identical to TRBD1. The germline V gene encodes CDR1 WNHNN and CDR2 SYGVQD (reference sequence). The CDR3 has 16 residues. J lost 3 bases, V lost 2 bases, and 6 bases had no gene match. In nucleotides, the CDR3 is TGCGCCAGCAGTGAGCGCGTGACAGGGGACAATCAGCCCCAGCATTTT. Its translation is CASSERVTGDNQPQHF.

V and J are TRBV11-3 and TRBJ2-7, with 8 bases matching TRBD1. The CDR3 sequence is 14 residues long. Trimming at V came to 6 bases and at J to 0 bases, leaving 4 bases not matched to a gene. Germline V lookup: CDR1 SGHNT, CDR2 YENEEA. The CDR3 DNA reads TGTGCCAGCAGAGCAGGGGGCGGCTCCTACGAGCAGTACTTC. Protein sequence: CASRAGGGSYEQYF.

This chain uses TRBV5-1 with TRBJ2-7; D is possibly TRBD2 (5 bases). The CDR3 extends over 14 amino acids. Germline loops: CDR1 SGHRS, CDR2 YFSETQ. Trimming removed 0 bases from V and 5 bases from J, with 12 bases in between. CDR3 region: CASSLEIGGDEQYF. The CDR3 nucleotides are TGCGCCAGCAGCTTGGAGATAGGAGGTGACGAGCAGTACTTC.

For the CDR3, the DNA is TGTGCCAGTAGGACACAGGGGGCGAACACCGGGGAGCTGTTTTTT. This codes for CASRTQGANTGELFF. V is TRBV19 and J is TRBJ2-2; 8 nucleotides line up with TRBD1. J lost 0 bases, V lost 6 bases, and 3 bases had no gene match. The CDR3 is 15 amino acids. Germline V lookup: CDR1 LNHDA, CDR2 SQIVND (reference sequence).

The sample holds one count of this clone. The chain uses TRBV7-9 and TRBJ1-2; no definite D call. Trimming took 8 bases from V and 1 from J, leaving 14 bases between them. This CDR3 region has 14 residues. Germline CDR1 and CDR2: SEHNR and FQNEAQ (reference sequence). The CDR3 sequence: CASLRTSGNYGYTF. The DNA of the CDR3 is TGTGCCAGCCTCCGAACGTCGGGTAACTATGGCTACACCTTC.

The CDR3, as DNA: TGTGCCAGTAGTATGGGACAGAACCTAGCGGGAGGTGAGTTCTTC. This sequence encodes CASSMGQNLAGGEFF. This chain links TRBV19 with TRBJ2-1; 11 bases fit TRBD2. Germline V gene lookup returns CDR1 LNHDA and CDR2 SQIVND (reference sequence). The trim removed 3 bases at V and 14 bases at J, leaving 12 bases unmatched. CDR3 length equals 15 residues. The whole variable domain, remainder taken from reference TRBV19 and TRBJ2-1, is DGGITQSPKYLFRKEGQNVTLSCEQNLNHDAMYWYRQDPGQGLRLIYYSQIVNDFQKGDIAEGYSVSREKKESFPLTVTSAQKNPTAFYLCASSMGQNLAGGEFFGPGTRLTVL.

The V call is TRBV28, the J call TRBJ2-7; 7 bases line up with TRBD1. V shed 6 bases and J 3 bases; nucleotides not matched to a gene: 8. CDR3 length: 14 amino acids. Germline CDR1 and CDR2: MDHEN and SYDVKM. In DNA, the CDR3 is TGTGCCAGCAGCCTGCCGACAGGGAGCTACGAGCAGTACTTC. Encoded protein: CASSLPTGSYEQYF.

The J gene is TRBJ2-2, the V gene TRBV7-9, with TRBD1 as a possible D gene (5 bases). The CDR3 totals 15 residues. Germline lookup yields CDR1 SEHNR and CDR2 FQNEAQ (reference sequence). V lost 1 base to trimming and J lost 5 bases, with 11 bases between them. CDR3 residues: CASSLGQGGTGELFF. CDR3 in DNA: TGTGCCAGCAGCTTAGGCCAGGGTGGGACCGGGGAGCTGTTTTTT.

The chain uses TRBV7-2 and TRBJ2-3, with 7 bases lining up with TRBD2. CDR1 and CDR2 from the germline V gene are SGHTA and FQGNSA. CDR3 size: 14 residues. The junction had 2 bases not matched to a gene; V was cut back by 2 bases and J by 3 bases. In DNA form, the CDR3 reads TGTGCCAGCAGCTTAACAGCGGGGACAGATACGCAGTATTTT. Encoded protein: CASSLTAGTDTQYF.

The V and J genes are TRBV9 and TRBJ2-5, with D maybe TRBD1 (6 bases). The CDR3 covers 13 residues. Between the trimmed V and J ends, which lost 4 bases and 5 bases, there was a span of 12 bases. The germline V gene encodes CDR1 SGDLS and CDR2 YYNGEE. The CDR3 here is CASSLRQAETQYF. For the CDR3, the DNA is TGTGCCAGCAGCTTAAGACAGGCGGAGACCCAGTACTTC.